This T cell receptor beta chain was documented in a study of OX40 agonist ivuxolimab in advanced cancers. Study-wide context: Ivuxolimab was a fully human IgG2 agonistic monoclonal antibody targeting the costimulatory receptor OX40 (CD134). The paper describes the monotherapy dose-escalation part (N of about 52 patients) of the phase I trial of ivuxolimab. Of the roughly 52 dose-escalation patients, hepatocellular carcinoma was present in about 19, melanoma in around 15, renal cell carcinoma in 9 and head and neck cancer in 9. Peripheral TCRbeta sequencing was intended to test whether TCR sequence diversity was altered and clonal T-cell expansion was caused by ivuxolimab. Three dose-escalation patients achieved partial responses, one with hepatocellular carcinoma and two with cutaneous melanoma. In the dose-escalation cohort, 65% to 85% of patients were male, and the mean age was around 60 years with a range of roughly 20 to 80. Patients were allowed to have had prior anti-PD-1, anti-PD-L1 or anti-CTLA-4 therapy, and 30% to 40% of the dose-escalation patients had previously received checkpoint inhibitors. Intravenous ivuxolimab was administered to patients every 2 weeks at six dose levels: 0.01, 0.1, 0.3, 1.5, 3 and 10 mg/kg. Broad study findings and their caveats: In the 0.1-3.0 mg/kg groups, partial responders were among the patients with the lowest normalized peripheral clonal expansion, particularly in CD8+ T cells. Low levels of normalized T-cell clonal expansion were also shown by some nonresponding patients. After ivuxolimab, CD8+ T cells had more expanded clones than CD4+ T cells on average. At doses of 0.1 to 3.0 mg/kg, clonal expansion of both CD4+ and CD8+ T cells in blood was seen between baseline and week 6. Antigen specificity was not determined for the clonally expanded peripheral T cells.

Genomic DNA was extracted from sorted cells for sequencing of the TCRbeta CDR3 region. TCRbeta CDR3 regions were sequenced using the immunoSEQ Assay. The table comes from immuneACCESS by way of TCRdb, which keeps in-frame sequences with V and J called. Part of the clones is missing from these tables; in studies checked, under half for an unresolved V gene and the rest for unknown reasons. For this sample there are 70,000 to 80,000 clones; 93% appear just once. The top ten hold 6.2% of the sample. The trial excluded patients who had a history of autoimmune disease or were on systemic immunosuppression. In every dose cohort, peripheral blood was drawn for TCR sequencing at baseline, cycle 4 day 1, and cycle 7 day 1. The samples were drawn from a first-in-human, open-label, multicenter phase I dose-escalation trial of ivuxolimab. The trial enrolled adults with locally advanced or metastatic head and neck squamous cell, hepatocellular, melanoma or renal cell carcinoma. Before TCR sequencing, CD4+ T cells and CD8+ T cells were sorted from peripheral blood as separate populations.

This clone occurred once. Its antigen specificity is not known. No base-level quality is on record; no much larger clone is a single base apart. As encoded in the germline V gene, CDR1 is SGHDN while CDR2 is FVKESK. The CDR3 covers 16 residues, taking in both the cysteine and the phenylalanine. Of all the DNA, just the CDR3 is kept, 48 bases in frame from base 1. Trimmed from V: 4 bases; trimmed from J: 4 bases; junction bases lacking a gene match: 7. The sample consisted of CD4+ or CD8+ T cells sorted from blood, taken in a trial of the OX40 agonist ivuxolimab. The chain is made from TRBV14 and TRBJ2-1; 10 bases in between match TRBD2. This receptor was identified in an adult with an advanced solid tumor such as melanoma, head and neck, liver or kidney cancer. The nucleotide sequence reads TGTGCCAGCAGCCGCTTAGCGGGGGGCCCTTACAATGAGCAGTTCTTC. Its translation is CASSRLAGGPYNEQFF.